This T cell receptor (beta chain) was profiled in a study of T cells in Graves' hyperthyroidism and ophthalmopathy. This CDR3 has 13 residues. Germline CDR1 reads SGHTA; CDR2 reads FQGNSA. V was trimmed by 3 bases and J by 1 base, leaving 6 bases between them. What was amplified from RNA transcripts were TCR beta CDR3 regions. First-round RT-PCR with HTBI primers amplified the TCR CDR3 region. TCRdb ran MiXCR on the multiplex PCR reads and lists one entry per CDR3 protein. The sample contains approximately 430,000 distinct CDR3 sequences, 15% to 18% of which appear only once. The gene calls are TRBV7-2 and TRBJ1-2; D call uncertain. The TCR originated in a woman between 18 and 29 years old with Graves' hyperthyroidism. Sequencing was done on a sample of blood. The CDR3 spells CASSFFLNYGYTF. CDR3 DNA: TGTGCCAGCAGCTTTTTCCTTAACTATGGCTACACCTTC.